The next 26 T cell receptor beta chains were all read from a single sample in a study of cytomegalovirus exposure and HLA in healthy donors. PCR involved 60 Vbeta and 13 Jbeta primers. Assay used: immunoSEQ multiplex PCR; TCRdb lists only in-frame clones, some missing. Here the sample spans about 93,000 clones, under 80% being singletons. Specimen: PBMCs. These TCRs come from a boy between 10 and 17 years old in good health and CMV-seronegative.

This chain uses TRBV7-6 with TRBJ1-6; 8 nucleotides match TRBD1. Germline V gene lookup returns CDR1 SGHVS and CDR2 FNYEAQ. V dropped 4 bases and J dropped 2; count of bases not matched to a gene: 7. The CDR3 loop spans 17 amino acids. The CDR3 DNA is TGTGCCAGCAGCTCAGGAGCAGGGGGCACCTATAATTCACCCCTCCACTTT. It specifies CASSSGAGGTYNSPLHF.

The chain recombines TRBV5-1 with TRBJ1-1, with TRBD1 as a possible D gene (5 bases). CDR3 length: 13 residues. V was trimmed by 4 bases and J by 4 bases, leaving 11 bases between them. The germline V gene encodes CDR1 SGHRS and CDR2 YFSETQ. DNA of the CDR3: TGCGCCAGCAGCCCGGAGGGGAGCACTGAAGCTTTCTTT. Its translation: CASSPEGSTEAFF. Full variable domain (missing parts from reference TRBV5-1 and TRBJ1-1): KAGVTQTPRYLIKTRGQQVTLSCSPISGHRSVSWYQQTPGQGLQFLFEYFSETQRNKGNFPGRFSGRQFSNSRSEMNVSTLELGDSALYLCASSPEGSTEAFFGQGTRLTVV.

The V gene is TRBV15, the J gene TRBJ2-1; 7 nucleotides agree with TRBD1. Germline-derived CDR1 and CDR2 are LNHNV and YYDKDF (reference sequence). The CDR3 sequence is 14 residues long. V lost 8 bases, J lost 5 bases, and 9 bases stayed unmatched. Here the CDR3 reads CATRAGTDNNEQFF. CDR3 coding DNA: TGTGCCACCCGCGCCGGGACAGATAACAATGAGCAGTTCTTC.

The chain employs TRBV7-2 and TRBJ1-6; tentative D call: TRBD1 (5 bases). Germline-derived CDR1 and CDR2 are SGHTA and FQGNSA. Trimming pared 5 bases from V and 6 bases from J, leaving 17 bases between. This CDR3 has 16 amino acids. The CDR3 sequence is CASSPYQQGGNSPLHF. CDR3 coding DNA: TGTGCCAGCAGCCCCTACCAGCAGGGTGGTAATTCACCCCTCCACTTT.

This chain uses TRBV30 with TRBJ2-2, with 8 bases fitting TRBD2. Germline-derived CDR1 and CDR2 are GTSNPN and SVGIG (reference sequence). The trim removed 7 bases at V and 6 bases at J, leaving 10 bases unmatched. The CDR3 consists of 14 residues. The CDR3 loop is CALEREMGSGELFF. The CDR3 DNA reads TGTGCCTTGGAGCGGGAGATGGGATCCGGGGAGCTGTTTTTT.

This chain links TRBV30 with TRBJ1-2, with 9 bases identical to TRBD1. The ends lost 2 bases at V and 8 bases at J; junction bases unmatched: 12. Germline-derived CDR1 and CDR2 are GTSNPN and SVGIG (reference sequence). The CDR3 is 15 amino acids. CDR3 in DNA: TGTGCCTGGAGTACTACAGGGGGCGCATTAGGAGGCTACACCTTC. Residues: CAWSTTGGALGGYTF.

V usage is TRBV4-3 and J usage is TRBJ1-4; TRBD1 matches 9 bases. The CDR3 sequence is 20 residues long. The V segment lost 0 bases and the J segment 0 bases; nucleotides outside the gene matches: 11. In germline, CDR1 is LGHNA, CDR2 YSLEER. The CDR3 loop is CASSQDPPTGGLATNEKLFF. CDR3 DNA sequence: TGCGCCAGCAGCCAAGATCCCCCGACAGGGGGACTTGCAACTAATGAAAAACTGTTTTTT.

On this clone: A read error may account for a junction end that differs from germline. V gene TRBV9 combines with J gene TRBJ2-7; 11 nucleotides align to TRBD2. In germline, CDR1 is SGDLS, CDR2 YYNGEE. The CDR3 is made up of 12 amino acids. The CDR3 bases are TGTGCCAGTAGCGGGAGGGATCGCGAGCAGTACTTC. Amino acid sequence: CASSGRDREQYF. The variable domain in full, with the rest retrieved from reference TRBV9 and TRBJ2-7, is DSGVTQTPKHLITATGQRVTLRCSPRSGDLSVYWYQQSLDQGLQFLIQYYNGEERAKGNILERFSAQQFPDLHSELNLSSLELGDSALYFCASSGRDREQYFGPGTRLTVT.

This clone has just a few counts. This rearrangement joins TRBV7-8 to TRBJ2-1, with D uncertain. The CDR3 has 17 residues. Germline V gives CDR1 SGHVS, CDR2 FQNEAQ. Trimming removed 5 bases from V and 2 bases from J, with 19 bases in between. Here the CDR3 DNA reads TGTGCCAGCAGCGGCGCGTTTTCCGCGGCTACCTACAATGAGCAGTTCTTC. Its protein is CASSGAFSAATYNEQFF.

The gene calls are TRBV19 and TRBJ1-1; 8 bases are shared with TRBD1. Losses at the gene ends were 5 bases for V and 4 bases for J; bases not matched to a gene: 3. Germline lookup yields CDR1 LNHDA and CDR2 SQIVND (reference sequence). This CDR3 contains 13 residues. The CDR3 region has the DNA TGTGCCAGTAGTTACAGGGGGATCACTGAAGCTTTCTTT. Translated, it gives CASSYRGITEAFF.

The chain combines TRBV29-1 with TRBJ2-7; 10 bases map to TRBD1. The junction had 11 bases not matched to a gene; V was cut back by 6 bases and J by 3 bases. CDR1 is SQVTM, CDR2 ANQGSEA, per germline. The CDR3 spans 15 residues. The CDR3 region has the DNA TGCAGCGTGGATACCGGGACAGGGGACCGCTACGAGCAGTACTTC. Its translation is CSVDTGTGDRYEQYF.

The rearrangement joins TRBV4-2 to TRBJ2-1; 12 bases align to TRBD2. V gave up 1 base and J gave up 7 bases; unmatched junction bases: 5. CDR3 size: 16 residues. Germline V gene lookup returns CDR1 LGHNA and CDR2 YNFKEQ. The CDR3 loop is CASSQGWTSGKNEQFF. Here the CDR3 DNA reads TGTGCCAGCAGCCAAGGTTGGACTAGCGGGAAGAATGAGCAGTTCTTC.

The V and J genes are TRBV27 and TRBJ2-7; unclear D gene. CDR3 size: 14 residues. The germline V and J ends were trimmed by 1 base and 3 bases, with 10 bases remaining between them. Germline CDR1 MNHEY, CDR2 SMNVEV (reference sequence). In DNA form, the CDR3 reads TGTGCCAGCAGTTTATTGTCCCCAATCTACGAGCAGTACTTC. Residues: CASSLLSPIYEQYF.

The V gene is TRBV28, the J gene TRBJ1-6, with 7 bases aligning to TRBD1. This CDR3 spans 15 amino acids. The germline V gene encodes CDR1 MDHEN and CDR2 SYDVKM. V lost 1 base to trimming and J lost 6 bases; unmatched junction nucleotides: 3. CDR3 region: CASSLYPGGNSPLHF. The CDR3 nucleotides are TGTGCCAGCAGTTTATACCCAGGGGGTAATTCACCCCTCCACTTT.

J is TRBJ1-2 and V is TRBV7-8, with D maybe TRBD1 (5 bases). Trimming stripped 2 bases from V and 7 bases from J, with 11 bases between. Germline-derived CDR1 and CDR2 are SGHVS and FQNEAQ. The CDR3 contains 13 residues. This chain's CDR3 is CASSLRQSGGYTF. CDR3 DNA: TGTGCCAGCAGCTTAAGACAGTCTGGTGGCTACACCTTC. The full variable domain, completed using reference TRBV7-8 and TRBJ1-2, is GAGVSQSPRYKVAKRGQDVALRCDPISGHVSLFWYQQALGQGPEFLTYFQNEAQLDKSGLPSDRFFAERPEGSVSTLKIQRTQQEDSAVYLCASSLRQSGGYTFGSGTRLTVV.

This clone was detected only a few times. The chain has TRBV7-8 and TRBJ1-2, with D perhaps matching TRBD1 (5 bases). V dropped 5 bases and J dropped 5 bases, with 15 bases sitting between them. Germline values: CDR1 SGHVS, CDR2 FQNEAQ. The CDR3 covers 14 residues. The CDR3 DNA reads as TGTGCCAGCAGCGATCTATGGGGCGAGTATGGCTACACCTTC. The encoded protein is CASSDLWGEYGYTF.

This clone was found once. The chain links TRBV11-1 to TRBJ2-2; TRBD1 is a possible D gene (6 bases). Germline V gene lookup returns CDR1 SGHAT and CDR2 FQDESV (reference sequence). V lost 5 bases to trimming and J lost 6 bases, with 16 bases between them. This CDR3 comprises 15 residues. DNA of the CDR3: TGTGCCAGCAGCCCCCGATACAGGGATCCCGGGGAGCTGTTTTTT. Amino acid sequence: CASSPRYRDPGELFF.

The J gene is TRBJ1-3, the V gene TRBV13; D is perhaps TRBD1 (5 bases). The V gene's germline CDR1 is PRHDT and CDR2 FYEKMQ (reference sequence). Trimming removed 3 bases from V and 1 base from J, with 10 bases in between. This CDR3 contains 15 residues. CDR3 nucleotide sequence: TGTGCCAGCAGCTTCAGGGATCTGTCTGGAAACACCATATATTTT. This gives the protein CASSFRDLSGNTIYF.

This rearrangement joins TRBV4-1 to TRBJ2-1; 14 bases are shared with TRBD2. V trimming: 4 bases; J trimming: 7 bases; junction bases outside the gene matches: 3. CDR3 length: 15 residues. Germline lookup yields CDR1 MGHRA and CDR2 YSYEKL. The CDR3 is CASSPTSGRGNEQFF. The CDR3, as DNA: TGCGCCAGCAGCCCGACTAGCGGGAGGGGAAATGAGCAGTTCTTC.

V and J are TRBV14 and TRBJ1-1, with D hard to call. Germline assignment: CDR1 SGHDN and CDR2 FVKESK. There are 15 residues in the CDR3. Trimming took 1 base from V and 1 from J, leaving 10 bases between them. In DNA, the CDR3 is TGTGCCAGCAGCCAAGTTCACAGTTGGAACACTGAAGCTTTCTTT. Protein sequence: CASSQVHSWNTEAFF. The variable domain in full, completed from reference TRBV14 and TRBJ1-1, reads EAGVTQFPSHSVIEKGQTVTLRCDPISGHDNLYWYRRVMGKEIKFLLHFVKESKQDESGMPNNRFLAERTGGTYSTLKVQPAELEDSGVYFCASSQVHSWNTEAFFGQGTRLTVV.

The rearrangement links TRBV6-5 to TRBJ2-7; 11 nucleotides align to TRBD1. Germline CDR1 is MNHEY and CDR2 is SVGAGI. The ends lost 0 bases at V and 6 bases at J; junction bases unmatched: 4. The CDR3 contains 15 residues. The CDR3 loop is CASSYSGQGAGEQYF. CDR3 sequence (DNA): TGTGCCAGCAGTTACTCTGGACAGGGGGCGGGCGAGCAGTACTTC.

This clone appeared a few times. The chain uses TRBV28 and TRBJ2-7; no firm D call. Germline CDR1 is MDHEN and CDR2 is SYDVKM. The CDR3 totals 14 residues. Trimming took off 5 bases at V and 1 base at J, with 12 bases between the two ends. The CDR3 DNA is TGTGCCAGCAGTCAAACTATCGGATCCTACGAGCAGTACTTC. Its protein is CASSQTIGSYEQYF.

The chain combines TRBV27 with TRBJ2-7; D unresolved. V was shortened by 5 bases and J by 3 bases, with 11 bases between the two germline ends. CDR1 is MNHEY, CDR2 SMNVEV, per germline (reference sequence). The CDR3 has 13 amino acids. In DNA form, the CDR3 reads TGTGCCAGCAGTCGAGCCGAGATCTACGAGCAGTACTTC. It translates to CASSRAEIYEQYF.

The chain carries TRBV19 and TRBJ2-1; TRBD1 matches 11 bases. V dropped 10 bases and J dropped 8; count of bases not matched to a gene: 7. Germline V gene sequence: CDR1 LNHDA, CDR2 SQIVND (reference sequence). The CDR3 extends over 13 amino acids. The CDR3 region has the DNA TGTGCCACCCGGGACAGGGGGTTCGATGAGCAGTTCTTC. Its protein product is CATRDRGFDEQFF.

This clone was found a few times. The V call is TRBV6-5, the J call TRBJ2-3; D perhaps matches TRBD2 (6 bases). Germline CDR1 is MNHEY and CDR2 is SVGAGI. V dropped 0 bases and J dropped 2 bases, with 9 bases sitting between them. The CDR3 is 15 amino acids. In DNA form, the CDR3 reads TGTGCCAGCAGTTACTCGACGGGGGTCACAGATACGCAGTATTTT. Amino acid sequence: CASSYSTGVTDTQYF.

The CDR3 protein is CASSSGLAANIQYF. In DNA, the CDR3 is TGCGCCAGCAGCTCCGGACTAGCAGCGAACATTCAGTACTTC. The V call is TRBV4-3, the J call TRBJ2-4; 8 bases fit TRBD2. CDR1 is LGHNA, CDR2 YSLEER, per germline. This CDR3 has 14 amino acids. The J segment lost 7 bases and the V segment lost 5 bases, leaving 7 bases of the junction unmatched.